A selection of T cell receptor beta chains follows, all from one sample in a study of beta chain features in type 1 diabetes. Some clones are missing from TCRdb's copy, which holds only in-frame ones; the method was immunoSEQ multiplex PCR. The table has about 930,000 clones, roughly 15% seen once; the top ten hold 0.02% to 0.025%. Sequenced material: naive CD4+ T cells from blood. The receptors here all came from a woman younger than 35 in good health. Both conserved end residues are part of each CDR3. A D gene is named only where the DNA matches it firmly. Rows may omit the clone size; those that give it use once, few, many or a size class.

d_gene: -
v_gene: TRBV6-5
j_gene: TRBJ1-5
abundance: few
CDR3nt: TGTGCCAGCAGGGCTTGGACAGTTAGGAATCAGCCCCAGCATTTT
CDR3aa: CASRAWTVRNQPQHF

d_gene: -
v_gene: TRBV9
j_gene: TRBJ2-3
abundance: -
CDR3nt: TGTGCCAGCAGCGTAGAAGGGGTCCCCACAGATACGCAGTATTTT
CDR3aa: CASSVEGVPTDTQYF

d_gene: TRBD2
v_gene: TRBV29-1
j_gene: TRBJ2-2
abundance: -
CDR3nt: TGCAGCCCAAAGGAAGGACTAGCGATCGCCGGGGAGCTGTTTTTT
CDR3aa: CSPKEGLAIAGELFF

d_gene: -
v_gene: TRBV6-5
j_gene: TRBJ1-5
abundance: -
CDR3nt: TGTGCCAGCAGTTACTCGGGGTCAGCTCAGCCCCAGCATTTT
CDR3aa: CASSYSGSAQPQHF

d_gene: -
v_gene: TRBV18
j_gene: TRBJ2-7
abundance: few
CDR3nt: TGTGCCAGCTCACCAGGCAGGGACTCCTACGAGCAGTACTTC
CDR3aa: CASSPGRDSYEQYF

d_gene: TRBD2
v_gene: TRBV5-4
j_gene: TRBJ2-1
abundance: few
CDR3nt: TGTGCCAGCAGCTTGGTAGGGCTAGCGGGACGGAGCTCCTACAATGAGCAGTTCTTC
CDR3aa: CASSLVGLAGRSSYNEQFF

d_gene: TRBD1
v_gene: TRBV28
j_gene: TRBJ1-2
abundance: few
CDR3nt: TGTGCCAGCAGTTTTGGCAGGGGGCTCTATGGCTACACCTTC
CDR3aa: CASSFGRGLYGYTF

d_gene: TRBD1
v_gene: TRBV28
j_gene: TRBJ2-5
abundance: -
CDR3nt: TGTGCCAGCAGCTACCCCGGGACAGGGATACAAGAGACCCAGTACTTC
CDR3aa: CASSYPGTGIQETQYF

d_gene: TRBD1
v_gene: TRBV10-3
j_gene: TRBJ1-4
abundance: -
CDR3nt: TGTGCCATCAGTGATGGGGACAGGACGGGCGAAAAACTGTTTTTT
CDR3aa: CAISDGDRTGEKLFF

d_gene: -
v_gene: TRBV28
j_gene: TRBJ1-4
abundance: few
CDR3nt: TGTGCCAGCAGTCTTGGCAGTCTCTCCCCTAATGAAAAACTGTTTTTT
CDR3aa: CASSLGSLSPNEKLFF

d_gene: -
v_gene: TRBV20-1
j_gene: TRBJ2-3
abundance: -
CDR3nt: TGCAGTGCTAGCCGCCTTTATACGCAGTATTTT
CDR3aa: CSASRLYTQYF

d_gene: -
v_gene: TRBV5-1
j_gene: TRBJ2-5
abundance: -
CDR3nt: TGCGCCAGCAGGTCCCACGGGAGCCACCAAGAGACCCAGTACTTC
CDR3aa: CASRSHGSHQETQYF

d_gene: -
v_gene: TRBV27
j_gene: TRBJ2-7
abundance: -
CDR3nt: TGTGCCAGCAGTTCTAAGGGGGGGCCCACAGAGCAGTACTTC
CDR3aa: CASSSKGGPTEQYF

d_gene: TRBD1
v_gene: TRBV4-3
j_gene: TRBJ2-5
abundance: few
CDR3nt: TGCGCCAGCAGCCAAGATTGGCAGGGGGCGGGCCAAGAGACCCAGTACTTC
CDR3aa: CASSQDWQGAGQETQYF

d_gene: -
v_gene: TRBV9
j_gene: TRBJ2-5
abundance: -
CDR3nt: TGTGCCAGCAGCGTAGGCCCCATGGGTGGCCAAGAGACCCAGTACTTC
CDR3aa: CASSVGPMGGQETQYF

d_gene: TRBD1
v_gene: TRBV28
j_gene: TRBJ1-2
abundance: -
CDR3nt: TGTGCCAGCAACCCGACAGGGGACTATGGCTACACCTTC
CDR3aa: CASNPTGDYGYTF

d_gene: -
v_gene: TRBV7-2
j_gene: TRBJ1-4
abundance: -
CDR3nt: TGTGCCAGCAGCTTCGCAGCAACTAATGAAAAACTGTTTTTT
CDR3aa: CASSFAATNEKLFF

d_gene: TRBD2
v_gene: TRBV4-2
j_gene: TRBJ2-1
abundance: few
CDR3nt: TGTGCCAGCAGCCAAGGAGGTAGCGGGACGGATATAAGCTCCTACAATGAGCAGTTCTTC
CDR3aa: CASSQGGSGTDISSYNEQFF

d_gene: TRBD2
v_gene: TRBV7-9
j_gene: TRBJ2-5
abundance: -
CDR3nt: TGTGCCAGCAGCCTGGGGGTAGCGGGGCAAGAGACCCAGTACTTC
CDR3aa: CASSLGVAGQETQYF